The 18 T cell receptor beta chains given below trace back to one sample, sequenced in a study of T-cell reconstitution after alpha-beta-depleted transplantation in children (dated by TCRdb to about 2016). Library method: PCR. TCRdb lists the instrument as Illumina HiSeq 2500. TCR library preparation used molecular barcoding, with unique molecular identifiers applied to normalize quantification of the TCRbeta repertoire. TCRdb reworked the public reads: Q25 trimming with fastp, MiXCR clone assembly, productive beta chains retained. Entries that share a CDR3 protein sequence are merged under the most common genes and DNA. The sample includes hundreds of thousands of distinct CDR3 sequences, with around 12% observed a single time. The ten most abundant clones make up around 5.6% of the sample. Source: PBMCs from the stem cell graft donor, taken from the stem cell graft. The receptors shown here come from a human donor who donated a stem cell graft to a child with combined immunodeficiency.

The V call is TRBV20-1, the J call TRBJ1-1; possible D gene TRBD1, 6 bases. Germline V CDR1 and CDR2: DFQATT, SNEGSKA (reference sequence). The CDR3 has 15 amino acids. The ends were cut back, 1 base at V and 1 base at J, with 13 bases in the middle. This CDR3 is CSARVQQGPNTEAFF. CDR3 nucleotides: TGCAGTGCTAGAGTACAACAGGGACCGAACACTGAAGCTTTCTTT.

This clonotype was recorded many times. The chain recombines TRBV11-3 with TRBJ2-1; 9 bases line up with TRBD2. Germline lookup yields CDR1 SGHNT and CDR2 YENEEA. J gave up 8 bases and V 0 bases, and 8 bases lay outside the gene matches. This CDR3 is built from 16 residues. The CDR3 sequence: CASSLDRSGSRYEQFF. CDR3 sequence (DNA): TGTGCCAGCAGCTTAGATCGTAGCGGGAGTAGGTATGAGCAGTTCTTC.

This clonotype was detected a few times. The rearrangement links TRBV20-1 to TRBJ2-5, with 11 positions matching TRBD2. There are 15 residues in the CDR3. V shed 6 bases and J 5 bases; nucleotides not matched to a gene: 11. Germline loops: CDR1 DFQATT, CDR2 SNEGSKA (reference sequence). The CDR3 coding sequence is TGCAGTGCCGCACTAGCGGGGGAGGTGGATGAGACCCAGTACTTC. Translation gives CSAALAGEVDETQYF.

The sample holds many counts of this clonotype. This chain links TRBV12-3 or TRBV12-4 with TRBJ2-3, with D possibly matching TRBD1 (6 bases). Trimming shortened V by 7 bases and J by 9 bases, and 17 bases separated the two germline ends. This CDR3 spans 13 amino acids. CDR3 sequence (DNA): TGTGCCAGCACCAGTCAGGGGCGGAAGACGCAGTATTTT. It encodes CASTSQGRKTQYF.

The rearrangement links TRBV19 to TRBJ2-7, with TRBD2 identical over 8 bases. Losses at the gene ends were 9 bases for V and 2 bases for J; bases not matched to a gene: 9. Looked up from germline, CDR1 is LNHDA and CDR2 is SQIVND (reference sequence). The CDR3 extends over 14 amino acids. CDR3 region: CASSSGRFPYEQYF. CDR3 bases: TGTGCCAGCTCTAGCGGGCGGTTTCCCTACGAGCAGTACTTC.

This clonotype was detected ten times or more. CDR3 amino acids: CASRYRDSPTYEQYF. Here the CDR3 DNA reads TGTGCCAGCAGATACCGGGACAGCCCAACCTACGAGCAGTACTTC. The V and J genes are TRBV28 and TRBJ2-7; 7 nucleotides line up with TRBD1. Unmatched junction bases numbered 10, after V lost 6 bases and J lost 2 bases. CDR3 length equals 15 residues. Germline CDR1 MDHEN, CDR2 SYDVKM.

This clonotype occurred a few times. The rearrangement links TRBV12-3 or TRBV12-4 to TRBJ1-4, with D possibly TRBD1 on 5 matching bases. The CDR3 consists of 14 residues. The ends were cut back, 5 bases at V and 4 bases at J, with 11 bases in the middle. This chain's CDR3 is CASSTGGVNEKLFF. The CDR3 DNA reads TGTGCCAGCAGTACGGGGGGTGTTAATGAAAAACTGTTTTTT.

The table lists this clonotype with a few counts. A much larger clone lies a single base off, so this may be a read error. V is TRBV15 and J is TRBJ2-5; D tentatively fits TRBD1 or TRBD2 (5 bases each). Germline V gives CDR1 LNHNV, CDR2 YYDKDF (reference sequence). This CDR3 spans 13 amino acids. The V gene lost 5 bases and the J gene lost 1 base, with 8 bases spanning the gap. The CDR3 loop is CATSRDRQETQYF. The CDR3 DNA reads TGTGCCACCAGCCGGGACCGCCAAGAGACCCAGTACTTC. The full variable domain, with the rest looked up from reference TRBV15 and TRBJ2-5, is DAMVIQNPRYQVTQFGKPVTLSCSQTLNHNVMYWYQQKSSQAPKLLFHYYDKDFNNEADTPDNFQSRRPNTSFCFLDIRSPGLGDTAMYLCATSRDRQETQYFGPGTRLLVL.

Only a few counts were recorded for this clonotype. CDR3 region: CASSTRQARGGYTF. CDR3 coding DNA: TGCGCCAGCAGCACCCGACAGGCACGCGGTGGCTACACCTTC. This chain connects TRBV4-1 to TRBJ1-2; tentatively, D is TRBD1 (6 bases). The CDR3 loop spans 14 amino acids. Trimming left V 5 bases short and J 7 bases short, with 17 bases between. CDR1 and CDR2 (germline): MGHRA, YSYEKL.

In this sample, this clonotype turned up many times. This chain joins TRBV6-2 or TRBV6-3 and TRBJ2-2; 9 bases line up with TRBD1. CDR3 length: 20 residues. Germline CDR1 and CDR2: MNHEY and SVGEGT. V lost 2 bases, J lost 4 bases, and 17 bases stayed unmatched. Here the CDR3 reads CASSYNPLPWTGVTTGELFF. The CDR3 DNA follows: TGTGCCAGCAGTTACAACCCATTACCCTGGACAGGGGTGACCACCGGGGAGCTGTTTTTT.

This clonotype has a handful of counts. The chain couples TRBV6-2 or TRBV6-3 to TRBJ2-2, with a possible D match to TRBD2 (6 bases). Trimming stripped 6 bases from V and 6 bases from J, with 11 bases between. The CDR3 covers 13 residues. From germline, CDR1 is MNHEY and CDR2 SVGEGT. The CDR3 loop reads CASSALAPGELFF. The CDR3 DNA sequence: TGTGCCAGCAGCGCACTAGCCCCCGGGGAGCTGTTTTTT.

The chain is built from TRBV7-2 and TRBJ2-3, with TRBD2 identical over 11 bases. The germline CDR1 and CDR2 sequences are SGHTA and FQGNSA. The CDR3 sequence is 16 residues long. The V gene end was trimmed by 3 bases and the J gene end by 6 bases; junction bases not matched to a gene: 8. The CDR3 spells CASSFSGGADSDTQYF. The CDR3, as DNA: TGTGCCAGCAGCTTTAGCGGGGGGGCCGACTCGGATACGCAGTATTTT.

This clonotype was counted between two and nine times. The chain uses TRBV20-1 and TRBJ2-7; D is possibly TRBD1 (5 bases). Germline V CDR1 and CDR2: DFQATT, SNEGSKA (reference sequence). The CDR3 runs to 13 residues. Trimming removed 2 bases at V and 4 bases at J, with 12 bases between. The CDR3 sequence: CSARWWGGYEQYF. In nucleotides, the CDR3 is TGCAGTGCTAGATGGTGGGGCGGATACGAGCAGTACTTC.

This sequence joins TRBV4-3 and TRBJ1-2, with 7 bases aligning to TRBD1. Germline lookup yields CDR1 LGHNA and CDR2 YSLEER. The ends lost 3 bases at V and 2 bases at J; junction bases unmatched: 3. The CDR3 loop spans 14 amino acids. The CDR3 nucleotides are TGCGCCAGCAGCCAGGGACAGAGAAACTATGGCTACACCTTC. Translating it yields CASSQGQRNYGYTF.

Ten or more counts support this clonotype. V and J are TRBV6-2 or TRBV6-3 and TRBJ2-5; D not resolved. The CDR3 has 11 amino acids. Germline V lookup: CDR1 MNHEY, CDR2 SVGEGT. V was clipped by 3 bases and J by 10 bases, with 9 bases between them. CDR3: CASSYRRNQYF. The CDR3 DNA follows: TGTGCCAGCAGTTATCGGAGAAACCAGTACTTC.

This clonotype turned up a few times. The CDR3, as DNA: TGTGCCAGCAGCTTCCCCTCTAGCGGGGGGAAGGCATACGCAGATACGCAGTATTTT. This sequence encodes CASSFPSSGGKAYADTQYF. The chain links TRBV5-4 to TRBJ2-3; 11 bases line up with TRBD2. With 2 bases clipped from V and 4 bases from J, the junction kept 15 bases outside the gene matches. This CDR3 has 19 residues. The germline V gene encodes CDR1 SGHNT and CDR2 YYREEE (reference sequence).

CDR3 DNA sequence: TGTGCCACCAGCAGAGATCGGGCTAGCGGACCCTACGAGCAGTACTTC. Translated, it gives CATSRDRASGPYEQYF. The V gene is TRBV15, the J gene TRBJ2-7, with 7 bases aligning to TRBD2. Germline V lookup: CDR1 LNHNV, CDR2 YYDKDF (reference sequence). V trimming: 0 bases; J trimming: 2 bases; junction bases outside the gene matches: 7. CDR3 length equals 16 residues.

In its sample, this clonotype was seen a few times. V is TRBV4-3 and J is TRBJ1-4, with D perhaps TRBD1 (5 bases). Per the germline V gene, CDR1 is LGHNA and CDR2 is YSLEER. The CDR3 contains 17 residues. V gave up 0 bases and J gave up 0 bases, with 11 bases separating them. CDR3: CASSQDIWDATNEKLFF. The CDR3 nucleotides are TGCGCCAGCAGCCAAGATATTTGGGACGCAACTAATGAAAAACTGTTTTTT.